This T cell receptor (beta chain) was sequenced for a study of CD8 T cells in Susac syndrome (dated by TCRdb to between 2019 and 2020). For the wider study: Repertoire sequencing was used to test whether CD8+ T cell activation and differentiation in Susac syndrome was antigen driven. Clonality of the CD8+ T cell repertoire was compared between more than 9 healthy donors, 14 Susac syndrome patients and fewer than 16 multiple sclerosis patients. The paper's findings and limits, for the study overall: The number of individuals in the TCR sequencing and HLA analysis was recognized as being relatively small.

High-throughput TCR beta sequencing profiled peripheral blood CD8+ and CD4+ T cells from healthy donors, Susac syndrome patients and multiple sclerosis patients. Healthy donors were included as age- and sex-matched controls. Bulk CD8+ and CD4+ T cells were purified magnetically by negative isolation, whereas CD8+ TEMRA cells were enriched by FACS. Blood was drawn into EDTA tubes, processed within 24 hours, and PBMCs were isolated by density gradient centrifugation. PBMCs intended for TCR sequencing were cryopreserved in liquid nitrogen and were subsequently thawed in a 37 degrees C water bath. A purity of at least 90% was achieved for sorted or isolated CD4+, CD8+ and CD8+ TEMRA cells. RNA was extracted with the RNeasy kit and about 0.5 to 1 ug was reverse transcribed using random hexamers. TCR beta CDR3 regions were amplified with the immunoSEQ multiplex PCR assay covering 54 Vbeta and 13 Jbeta segments. Bias from PCR amplification was corrected by using a synthetic template baseline for primer optimization and for computational correction. The paper's data handling went like this. Only productive sequences were kept, with reads annotated to V, D and J genes according to IMGT and analyzed in immunoSEQ Analyzer. To calculate clonality, Shannon entropy was normalized by log2 of the number of productive unique sequences and then subtracted from one. Public and private clones were assessed among the 100 most prevalent clones of each patient and control. Susac-specific clones were defined as absent from healthy and MS cohorts, 850 to 1,300 published viral clones and other ImmuneACCESS disease sequences. TCRdb's own reprocessing of the public reads used fastp at Q25 and MiXCR and kept productive beta chains. One record per CDR3 amino acid sequence lists the most common genes and DNA. What appears here as the V and J calls and clone size reflects TCRdb's work, not the paper's. This sample lists more than 110,000 distinct CDR3 sequences; 85% to 95% were detected once. Approximately 0.3% of the sample belongs to the ten largest clones.

From a lookup of the germline V gene (reference sequence), CDR1 and CDR2 are MNHEY and SMNVEV. The CDR3 sequence holds 15 residues, the cysteine and phenylalanine included. Here the CDR3 DNA is all that survives: 45 bases in frame from base 1. At the junction V is shortened by 2 bases and J by 0 bases, with 9 bases in between. A remark on this clonotype: Its recognized antigen is unknown. Within one base of it there is no much larger clone, and no base qualities were kept.

This TCR derives from a human donor in good health. Recombination joined TRBV27 with TRBJ2-3; no D gene call is confident. The specimen sequenced was CD8+ T cells from PBMCs. The sequenced DNA is TGTGCCAGCAGTTTAGTGCGGCAGAGCACAGATACGCAGTATTTT. It specifies CASSLVRQSTDTQYF.